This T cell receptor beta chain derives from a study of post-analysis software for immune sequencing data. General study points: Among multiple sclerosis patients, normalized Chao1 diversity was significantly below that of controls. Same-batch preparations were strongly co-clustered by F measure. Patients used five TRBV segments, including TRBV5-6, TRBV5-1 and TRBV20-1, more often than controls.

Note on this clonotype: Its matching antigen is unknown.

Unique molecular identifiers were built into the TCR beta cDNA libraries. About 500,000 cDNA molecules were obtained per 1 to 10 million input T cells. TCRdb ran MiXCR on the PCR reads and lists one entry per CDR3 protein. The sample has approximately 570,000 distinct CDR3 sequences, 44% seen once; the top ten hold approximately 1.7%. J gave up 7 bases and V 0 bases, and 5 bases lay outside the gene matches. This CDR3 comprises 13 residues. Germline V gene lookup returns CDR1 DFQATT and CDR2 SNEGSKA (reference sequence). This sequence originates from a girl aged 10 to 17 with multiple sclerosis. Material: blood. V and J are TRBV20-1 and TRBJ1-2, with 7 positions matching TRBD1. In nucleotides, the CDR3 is TGCAGTGCTAGAGACCGAGGGGGCATTGGCTACACCTTC. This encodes CSARDRGGIGYTF.